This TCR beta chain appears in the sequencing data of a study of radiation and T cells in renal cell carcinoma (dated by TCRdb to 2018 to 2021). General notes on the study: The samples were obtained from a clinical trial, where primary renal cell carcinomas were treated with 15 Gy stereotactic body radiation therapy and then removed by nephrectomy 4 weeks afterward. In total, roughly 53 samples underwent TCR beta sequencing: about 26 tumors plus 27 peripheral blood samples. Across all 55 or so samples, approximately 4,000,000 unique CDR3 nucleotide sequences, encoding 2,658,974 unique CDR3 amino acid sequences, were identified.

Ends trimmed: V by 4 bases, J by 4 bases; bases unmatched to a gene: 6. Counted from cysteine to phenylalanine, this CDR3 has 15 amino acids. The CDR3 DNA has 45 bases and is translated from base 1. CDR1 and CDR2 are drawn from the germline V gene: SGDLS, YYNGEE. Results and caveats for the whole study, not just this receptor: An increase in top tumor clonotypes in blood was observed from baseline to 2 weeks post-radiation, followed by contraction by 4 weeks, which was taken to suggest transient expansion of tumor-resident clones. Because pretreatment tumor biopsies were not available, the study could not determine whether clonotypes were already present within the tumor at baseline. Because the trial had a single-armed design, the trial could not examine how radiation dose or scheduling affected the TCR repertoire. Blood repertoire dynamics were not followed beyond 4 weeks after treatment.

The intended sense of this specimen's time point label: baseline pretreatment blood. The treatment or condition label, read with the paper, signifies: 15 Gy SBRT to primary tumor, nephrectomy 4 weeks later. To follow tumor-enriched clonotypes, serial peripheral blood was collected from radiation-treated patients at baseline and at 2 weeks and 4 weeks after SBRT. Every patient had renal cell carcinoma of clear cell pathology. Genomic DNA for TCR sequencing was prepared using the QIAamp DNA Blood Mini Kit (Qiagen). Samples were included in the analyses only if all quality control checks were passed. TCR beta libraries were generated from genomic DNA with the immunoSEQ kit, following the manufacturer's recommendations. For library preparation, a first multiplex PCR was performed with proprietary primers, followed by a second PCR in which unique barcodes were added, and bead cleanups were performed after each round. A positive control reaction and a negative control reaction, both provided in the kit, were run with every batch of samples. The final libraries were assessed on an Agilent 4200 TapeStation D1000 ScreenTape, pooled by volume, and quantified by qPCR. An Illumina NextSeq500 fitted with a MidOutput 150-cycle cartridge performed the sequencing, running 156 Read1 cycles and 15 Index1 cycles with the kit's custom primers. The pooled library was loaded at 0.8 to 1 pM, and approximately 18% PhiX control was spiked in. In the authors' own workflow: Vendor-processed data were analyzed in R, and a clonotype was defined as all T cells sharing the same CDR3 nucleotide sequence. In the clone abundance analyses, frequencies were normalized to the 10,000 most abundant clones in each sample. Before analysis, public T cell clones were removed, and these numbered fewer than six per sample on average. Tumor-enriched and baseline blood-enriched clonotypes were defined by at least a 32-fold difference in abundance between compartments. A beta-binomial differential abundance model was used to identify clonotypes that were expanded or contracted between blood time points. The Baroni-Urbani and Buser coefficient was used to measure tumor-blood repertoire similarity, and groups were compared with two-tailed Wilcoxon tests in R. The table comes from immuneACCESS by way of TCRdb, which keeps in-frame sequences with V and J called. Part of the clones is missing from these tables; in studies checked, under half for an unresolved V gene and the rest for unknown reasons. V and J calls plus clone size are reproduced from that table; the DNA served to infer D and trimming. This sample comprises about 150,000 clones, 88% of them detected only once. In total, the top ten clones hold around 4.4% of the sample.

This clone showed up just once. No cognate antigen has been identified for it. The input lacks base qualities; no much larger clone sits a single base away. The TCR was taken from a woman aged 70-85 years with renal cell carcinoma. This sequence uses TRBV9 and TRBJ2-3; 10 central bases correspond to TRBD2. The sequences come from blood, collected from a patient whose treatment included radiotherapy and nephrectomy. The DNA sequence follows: TGTGCCAGCAGCACGCGTCTAGCGGGGGCAGATACGCAGTATTTT. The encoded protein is CASSTRLAGADTQYF.